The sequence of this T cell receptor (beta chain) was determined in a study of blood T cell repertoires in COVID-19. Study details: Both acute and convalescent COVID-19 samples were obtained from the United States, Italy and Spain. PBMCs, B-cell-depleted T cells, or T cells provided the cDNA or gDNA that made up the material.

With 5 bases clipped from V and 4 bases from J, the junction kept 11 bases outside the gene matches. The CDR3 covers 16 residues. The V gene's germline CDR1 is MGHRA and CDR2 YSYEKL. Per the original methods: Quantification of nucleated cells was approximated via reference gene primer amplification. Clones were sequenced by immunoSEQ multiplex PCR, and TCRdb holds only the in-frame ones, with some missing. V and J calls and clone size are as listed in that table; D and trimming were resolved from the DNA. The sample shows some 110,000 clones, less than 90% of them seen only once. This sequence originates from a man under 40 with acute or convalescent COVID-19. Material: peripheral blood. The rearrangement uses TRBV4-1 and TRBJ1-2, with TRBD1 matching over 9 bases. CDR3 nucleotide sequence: TGCGCCAGCAGCAACCCTCGCCGGGACAGGGCCTATGGCTACACCTTC. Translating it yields CASSNPRRDRAYGYTF.